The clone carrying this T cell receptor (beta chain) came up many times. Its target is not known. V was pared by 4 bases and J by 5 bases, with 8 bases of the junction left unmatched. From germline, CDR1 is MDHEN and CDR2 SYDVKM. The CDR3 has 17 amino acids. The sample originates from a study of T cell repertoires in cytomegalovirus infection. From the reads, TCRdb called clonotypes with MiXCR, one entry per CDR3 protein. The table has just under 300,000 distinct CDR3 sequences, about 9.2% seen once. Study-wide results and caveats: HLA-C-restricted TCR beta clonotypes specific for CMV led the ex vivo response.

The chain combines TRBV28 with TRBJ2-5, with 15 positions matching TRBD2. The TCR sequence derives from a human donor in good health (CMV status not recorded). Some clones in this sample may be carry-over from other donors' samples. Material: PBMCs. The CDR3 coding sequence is TGTGCCAGCAGTTCACCCGGGACTAGCGGGGGGTGGGAGACCCAGTACTTC. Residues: CASSSPGTSGGWETQYF.